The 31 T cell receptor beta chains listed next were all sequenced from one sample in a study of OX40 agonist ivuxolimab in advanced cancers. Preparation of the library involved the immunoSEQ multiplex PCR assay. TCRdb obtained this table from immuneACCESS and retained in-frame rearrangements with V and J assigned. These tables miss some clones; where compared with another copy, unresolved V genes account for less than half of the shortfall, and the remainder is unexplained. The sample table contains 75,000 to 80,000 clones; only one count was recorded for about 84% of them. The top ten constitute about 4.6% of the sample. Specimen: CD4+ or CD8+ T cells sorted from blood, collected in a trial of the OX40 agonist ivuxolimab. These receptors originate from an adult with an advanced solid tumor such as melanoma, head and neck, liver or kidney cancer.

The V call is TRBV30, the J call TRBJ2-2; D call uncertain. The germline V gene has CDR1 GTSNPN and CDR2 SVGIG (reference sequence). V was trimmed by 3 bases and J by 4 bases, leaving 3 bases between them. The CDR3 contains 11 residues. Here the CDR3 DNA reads TGTGCCTGGAGACCCACCGGGGAGCTGTTTTTT. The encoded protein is CAWRPTGELFF.

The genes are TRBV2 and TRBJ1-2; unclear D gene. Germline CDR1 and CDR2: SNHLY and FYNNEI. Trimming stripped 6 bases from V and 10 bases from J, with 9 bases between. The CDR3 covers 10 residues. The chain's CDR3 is CASRVSVYTF. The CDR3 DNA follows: TGTGCCAGCAGGGTAAGCGTCTACACCTTC. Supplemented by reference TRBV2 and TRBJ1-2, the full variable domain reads EPEVTQTPSHQVTQMGQEVILRCVPISNHLYFYWYRQILGQKVEFLVSFYNNEISEKSEIFDDQFSVERPDGSNFTLKIRSTKLEDSAMYFCASRVSVYTFGSGTRLTVV.

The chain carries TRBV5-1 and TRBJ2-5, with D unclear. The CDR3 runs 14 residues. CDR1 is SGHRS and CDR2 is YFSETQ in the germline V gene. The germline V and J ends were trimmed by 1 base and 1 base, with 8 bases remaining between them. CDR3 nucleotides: TGCGCCAGCAGCTTGCGACAAGCCCAAGAGACCCAGTACTTC. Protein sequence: CASSLRQAQETQYF.

As DNA, the CDR3 is TGTGCCAGCAGCTTAGGTGGGACCGAAGAGACCCAGTACTTC. Translated, it gives CASSLGGTEETQYF. The chain combines TRBV7-2 with TRBJ2-5; perhaps D is TRBD1 or TRBD2 (5 bases each). In germline, CDR1 is SGHTA, CDR2 FQGNSA. V was clipped by 1 base and J by 3 bases, with 9 bases between them. CDR3 length: 14 amino acids.

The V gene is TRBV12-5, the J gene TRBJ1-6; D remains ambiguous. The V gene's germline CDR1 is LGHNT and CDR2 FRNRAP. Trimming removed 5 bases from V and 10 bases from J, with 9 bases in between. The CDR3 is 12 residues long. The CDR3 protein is CASGLPPSPLHF. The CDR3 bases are TGTGCTAGTGGTCTCCCCCCCTCACCCCTCCACTTT.

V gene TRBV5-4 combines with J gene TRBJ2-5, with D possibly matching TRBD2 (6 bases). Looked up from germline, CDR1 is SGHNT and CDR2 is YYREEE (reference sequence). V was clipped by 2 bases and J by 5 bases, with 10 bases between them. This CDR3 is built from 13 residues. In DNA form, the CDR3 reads TGTGCCAGCAGCTTAGGAGGGGTGGAGACCCAGTACTTC. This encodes CASSLGGVETQYF. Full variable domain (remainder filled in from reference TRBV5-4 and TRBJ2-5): ETGVTQSPTHLIKTRGQQVTLRCSSQSGHNTVSWYQQALGQGPQFIFQYYREEENGRGNFPPRFSGLQFPNYSSELNVNALELDDSALYLCASSLGGVETQYFGPGTRLLVL.

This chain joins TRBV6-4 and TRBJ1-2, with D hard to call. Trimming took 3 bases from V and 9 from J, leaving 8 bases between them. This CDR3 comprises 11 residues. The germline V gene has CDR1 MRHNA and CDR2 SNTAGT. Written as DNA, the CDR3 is TGTGCCAGCAGTGATGGAGGACGCTACACCTTC. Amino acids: CASSDGGRYTF.

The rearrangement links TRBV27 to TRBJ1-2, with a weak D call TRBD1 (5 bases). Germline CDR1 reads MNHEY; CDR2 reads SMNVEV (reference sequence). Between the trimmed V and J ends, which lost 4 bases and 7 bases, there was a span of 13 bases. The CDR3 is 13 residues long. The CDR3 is CASSSGREGGYTF. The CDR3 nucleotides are TGTGCCAGCAGTTCTGGCAGGGAGGGTGGCTACACCTTC.

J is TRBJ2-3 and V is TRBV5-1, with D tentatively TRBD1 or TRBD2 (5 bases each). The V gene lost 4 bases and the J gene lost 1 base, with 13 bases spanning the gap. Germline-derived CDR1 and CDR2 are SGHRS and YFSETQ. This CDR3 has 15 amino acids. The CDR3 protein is CASSPGGDRTDTQYF. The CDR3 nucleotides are TGCGCCAGCAGCCCGGGTGGGGACCGCACAGATACGCAGTATTTT.

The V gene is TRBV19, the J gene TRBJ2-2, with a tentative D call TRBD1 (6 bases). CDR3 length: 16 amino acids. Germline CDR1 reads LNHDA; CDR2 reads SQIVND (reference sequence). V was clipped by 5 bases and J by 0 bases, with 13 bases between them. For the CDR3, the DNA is TGTGCCAGTAGTCCCCTGGACAGTACGAACACCGGGGAGCTGTTTTTT. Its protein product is CASSPLDSTNTGELFF.

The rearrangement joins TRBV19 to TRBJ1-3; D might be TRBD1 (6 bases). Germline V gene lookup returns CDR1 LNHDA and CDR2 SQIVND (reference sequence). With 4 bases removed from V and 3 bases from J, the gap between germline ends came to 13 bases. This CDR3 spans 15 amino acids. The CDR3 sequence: CASSTTGIGGNTIYF. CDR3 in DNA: TGTGCCAGTAGTACAACAGGGATAGGTGGAAACACCATATATTTT.

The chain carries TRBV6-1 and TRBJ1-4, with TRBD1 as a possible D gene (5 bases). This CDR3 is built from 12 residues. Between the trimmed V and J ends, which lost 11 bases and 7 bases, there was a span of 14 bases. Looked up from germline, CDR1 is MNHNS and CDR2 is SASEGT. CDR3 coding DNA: TGTGCCGGGAGAGGGGTAGGTGAAAAACTGTTTTTT. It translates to CAGRGVGEKLFF.

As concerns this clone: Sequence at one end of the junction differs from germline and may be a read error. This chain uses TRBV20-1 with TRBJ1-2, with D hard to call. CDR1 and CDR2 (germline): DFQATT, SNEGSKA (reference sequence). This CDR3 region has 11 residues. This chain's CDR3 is CSASPNCGYTF. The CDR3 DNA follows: TGCAGTGCTAGTCCTAACTGTGGCTACACCTTC.

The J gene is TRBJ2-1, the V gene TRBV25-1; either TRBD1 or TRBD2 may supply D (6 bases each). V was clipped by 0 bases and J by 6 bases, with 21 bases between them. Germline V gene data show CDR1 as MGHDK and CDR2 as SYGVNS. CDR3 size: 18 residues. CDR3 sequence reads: CASSEYDSGLRGANEQFF. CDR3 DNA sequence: TGTGCCAGCAGTGAATACGATTCGGGCCTAAGGGGGGCCAATGAGCAGTTCTTC.

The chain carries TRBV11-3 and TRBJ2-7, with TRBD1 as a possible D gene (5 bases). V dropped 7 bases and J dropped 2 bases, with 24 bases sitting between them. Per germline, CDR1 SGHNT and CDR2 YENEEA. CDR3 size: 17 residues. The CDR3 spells CASTQAWSADNPYEQYF. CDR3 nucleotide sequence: TGTGCCAGCACCCAAGCGTGGTCGGCGGACAACCCCTACGAGCAGTACTTC.

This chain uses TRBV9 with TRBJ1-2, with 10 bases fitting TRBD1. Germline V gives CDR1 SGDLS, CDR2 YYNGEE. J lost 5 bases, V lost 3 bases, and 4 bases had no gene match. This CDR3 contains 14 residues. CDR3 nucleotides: TGTGCCAGCAGCGGGGACAGGGGATGGTATGGCTACACCTTC. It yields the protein CASSGDRGWYGYTF.

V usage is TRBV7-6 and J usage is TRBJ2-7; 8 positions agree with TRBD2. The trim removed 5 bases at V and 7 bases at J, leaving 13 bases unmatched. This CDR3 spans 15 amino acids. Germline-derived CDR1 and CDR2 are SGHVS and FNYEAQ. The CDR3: CASSPEGTGGGEQYF. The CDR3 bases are TGTGCCAGCAGCCCCGAAGGGACGGGAGGGGGAGAGCAGTACTTC.

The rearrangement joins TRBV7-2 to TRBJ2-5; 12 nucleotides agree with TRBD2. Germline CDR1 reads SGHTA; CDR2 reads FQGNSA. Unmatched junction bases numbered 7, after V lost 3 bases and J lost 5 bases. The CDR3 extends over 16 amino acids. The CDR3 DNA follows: TGTGCCAGCAGCTTGTGGCTAGCGGGGGGGCGGGAGACCCAGTACTTC. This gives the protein CASSLWLAGGRETQYF. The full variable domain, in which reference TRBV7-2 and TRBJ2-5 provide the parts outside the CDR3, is GAGVSQSPSNKVTEKGKDVELRCDPISGHTALYWYRQSLGQGLEFLIYFQGNSAPDKSGLPSDRFSAERTGGSVSTLTIQRTQQEDSAVYLCASSLWLAGGRETQYFGPGTRLLVL.

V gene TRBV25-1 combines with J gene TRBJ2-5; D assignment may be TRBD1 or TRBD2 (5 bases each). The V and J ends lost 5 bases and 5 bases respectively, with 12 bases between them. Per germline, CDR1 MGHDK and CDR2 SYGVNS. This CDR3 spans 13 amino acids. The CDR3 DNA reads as TGTGCCAGCAGTCAATCAGGGACGGAGACCCAGTACTTC. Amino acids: CASSQSGTETQYF.

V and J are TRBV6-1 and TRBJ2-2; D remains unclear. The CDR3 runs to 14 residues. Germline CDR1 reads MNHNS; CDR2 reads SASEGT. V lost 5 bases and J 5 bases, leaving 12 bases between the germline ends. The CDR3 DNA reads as TGTGCCAGCAGTTCCGGGTGGGGAACCGGGGAGCTGTTTTTT. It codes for CASSSGWGTGELFF.

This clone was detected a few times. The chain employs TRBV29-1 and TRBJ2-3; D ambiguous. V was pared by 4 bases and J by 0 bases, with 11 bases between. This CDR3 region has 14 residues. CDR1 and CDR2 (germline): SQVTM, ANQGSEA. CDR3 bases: TGCAGCGTTGGCGGATCAACTAGCACAGATACGCAGTATTTT. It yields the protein CSVGGSTSTDTQYF.

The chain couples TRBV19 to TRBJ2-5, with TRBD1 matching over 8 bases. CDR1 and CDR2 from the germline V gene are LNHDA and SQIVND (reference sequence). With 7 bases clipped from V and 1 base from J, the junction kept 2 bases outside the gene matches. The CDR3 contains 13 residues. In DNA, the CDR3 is TGTGCCAGTAAGGGGACAGGCCAAGAGACCCAGTACTTC. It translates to CASKGTGQETQYF.

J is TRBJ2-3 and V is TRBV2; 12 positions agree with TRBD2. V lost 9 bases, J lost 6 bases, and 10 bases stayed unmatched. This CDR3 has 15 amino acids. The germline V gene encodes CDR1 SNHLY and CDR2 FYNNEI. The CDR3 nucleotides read TGTGCCAGGGGAGATCTAGCGGGAGGGCGGGATACGCAGTATTTT. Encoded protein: CARGDLAGGRDTQYF.

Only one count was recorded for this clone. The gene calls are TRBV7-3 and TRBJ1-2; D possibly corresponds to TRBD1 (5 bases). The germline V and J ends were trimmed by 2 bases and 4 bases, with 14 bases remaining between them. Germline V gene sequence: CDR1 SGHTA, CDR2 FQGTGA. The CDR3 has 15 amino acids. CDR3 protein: CASSLSTPGGYGYTF. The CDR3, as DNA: TGTGCCAGCAGCTTATCAACGCCGGGGGGCTATGGCTACACCTTC.

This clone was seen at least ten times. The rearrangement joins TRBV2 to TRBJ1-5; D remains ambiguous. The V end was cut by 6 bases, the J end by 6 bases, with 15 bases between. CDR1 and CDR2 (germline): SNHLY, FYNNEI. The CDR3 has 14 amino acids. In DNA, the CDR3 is TGTGCCAGCAGCTCCCAAATAAGTGGTCAGCCCCAGCATTTT. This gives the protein CASSSQISGQPQHF.

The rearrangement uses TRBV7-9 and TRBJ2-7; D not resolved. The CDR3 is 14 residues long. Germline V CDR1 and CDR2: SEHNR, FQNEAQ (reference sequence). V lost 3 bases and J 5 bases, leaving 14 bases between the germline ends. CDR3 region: CASSFSARLDEQYF. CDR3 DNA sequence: TGTGCCAGCAGCTTTTCCGCCCGTTTGGACGAGCAGTACTTC. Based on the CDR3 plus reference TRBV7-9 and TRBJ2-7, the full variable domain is DTGVSQNPRHKITKRGQNVTFRCDPISEHNRLYWYRQTLGQGPEFLTYFQNEAQLEKSRLLSDRFSAERPKGSFSTLEIQRTEQGDSAMYLCASSFSARLDEQYFGPGTRLTVT.

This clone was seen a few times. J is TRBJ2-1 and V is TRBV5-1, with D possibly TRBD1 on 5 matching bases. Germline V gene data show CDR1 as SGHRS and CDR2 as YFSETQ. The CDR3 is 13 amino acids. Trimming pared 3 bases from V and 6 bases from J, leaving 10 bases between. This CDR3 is CASSSGAGNEQFF. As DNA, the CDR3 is TGCGCCAGCAGCTCTGGGGCTGGCAATGAGCAGTTCTTC.

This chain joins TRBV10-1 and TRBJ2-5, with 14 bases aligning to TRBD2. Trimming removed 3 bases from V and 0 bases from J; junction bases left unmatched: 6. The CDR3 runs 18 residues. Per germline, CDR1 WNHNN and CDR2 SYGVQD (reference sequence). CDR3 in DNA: TGCGCCAGCAGTGAAGGACTAGCGGGGGGCAAGTACCAAGAGACCCAGTACTTC. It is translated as CASSEGLAGGKYQETQYF.

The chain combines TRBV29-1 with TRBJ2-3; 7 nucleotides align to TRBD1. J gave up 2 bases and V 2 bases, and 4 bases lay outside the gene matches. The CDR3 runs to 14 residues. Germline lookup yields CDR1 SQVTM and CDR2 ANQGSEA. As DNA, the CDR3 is TGCAGCGTTGAATTGGACAGGTCCACAGATACGCAGTATTTT. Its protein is CSVELDRSTDTQYF.

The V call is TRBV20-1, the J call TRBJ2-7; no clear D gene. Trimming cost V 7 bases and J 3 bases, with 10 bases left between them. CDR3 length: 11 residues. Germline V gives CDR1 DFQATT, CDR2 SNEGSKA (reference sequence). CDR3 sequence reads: CSGQIFYEQYF. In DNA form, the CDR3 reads TGCAGTGGGCAGATTTTCTACGAGCAGTACTTC.

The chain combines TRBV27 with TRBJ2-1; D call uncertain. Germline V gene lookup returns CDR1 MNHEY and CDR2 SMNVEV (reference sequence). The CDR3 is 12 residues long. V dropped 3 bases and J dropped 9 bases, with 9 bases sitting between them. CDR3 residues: CASSFRYGEQFF. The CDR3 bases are TGTGCCAGCAGTTTTCGGTACGGTGAGCAGTTCTTC.